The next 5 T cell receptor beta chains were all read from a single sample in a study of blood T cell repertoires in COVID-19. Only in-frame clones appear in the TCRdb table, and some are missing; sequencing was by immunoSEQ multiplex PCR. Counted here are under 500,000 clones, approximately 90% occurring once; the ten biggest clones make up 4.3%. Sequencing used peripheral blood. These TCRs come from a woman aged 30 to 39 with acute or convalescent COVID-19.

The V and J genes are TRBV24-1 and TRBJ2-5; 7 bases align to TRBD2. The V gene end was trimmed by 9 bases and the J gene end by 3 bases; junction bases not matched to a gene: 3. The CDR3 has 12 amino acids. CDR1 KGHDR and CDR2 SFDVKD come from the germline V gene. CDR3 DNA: TGTGCCACCCGTGGGGGGGAAGAGACCCAGTACTTC. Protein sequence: CATRGGEETQYF.

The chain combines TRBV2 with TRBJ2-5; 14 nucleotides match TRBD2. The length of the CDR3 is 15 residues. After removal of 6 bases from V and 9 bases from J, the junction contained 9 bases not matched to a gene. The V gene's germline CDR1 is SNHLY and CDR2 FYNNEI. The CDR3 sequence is CASRGLAGASGAQYF. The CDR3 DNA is TGTGCCAGCAGGGGACTAGCGGGGGCCTCTGGGGCCCAGTACTTC.

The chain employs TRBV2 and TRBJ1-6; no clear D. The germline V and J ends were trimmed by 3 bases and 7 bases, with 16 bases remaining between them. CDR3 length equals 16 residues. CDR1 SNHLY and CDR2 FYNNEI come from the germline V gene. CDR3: CASSDMVKAGNSPLHF. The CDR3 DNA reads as TGTGCCAGCAGTGACATGGTCAAAGCAGGAAATTCACCCCTCCACTTT.

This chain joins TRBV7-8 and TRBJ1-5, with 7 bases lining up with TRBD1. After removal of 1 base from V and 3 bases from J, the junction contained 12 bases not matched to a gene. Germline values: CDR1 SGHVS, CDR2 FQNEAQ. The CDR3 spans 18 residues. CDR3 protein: CASSLGVAQGRFNQPQHF. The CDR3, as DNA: TGTGCCAGCAGCTTAGGGGTCGCACAGGGGAGGTTCAATCAGCCCCAGCATTTT.

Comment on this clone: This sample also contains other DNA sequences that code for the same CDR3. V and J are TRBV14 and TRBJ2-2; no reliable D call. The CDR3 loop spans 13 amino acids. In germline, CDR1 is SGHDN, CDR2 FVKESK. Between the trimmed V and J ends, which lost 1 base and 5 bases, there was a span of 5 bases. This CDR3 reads CASSQVRTGELFF. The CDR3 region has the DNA TGTGCCAGCAGCCAAGTCCGTACCGGGGAGCTGTTTTTT. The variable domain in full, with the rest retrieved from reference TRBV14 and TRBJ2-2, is EAGVTQFPSHSVIEKGQTVTLRCDPISGHDNLYWYRRVMGKEIKFLLHFVKESKQDESGMPNNRFLAERTGGTYSTLKVQPAELEDSGVYFCASSQVRTGELFFGEGSRLTVL.